Included here is one T cell receptor beta chain sequence, with context. Its antigen is not identified. The PCR had 60 Vbeta and 13 Jbeta primers. Clones were read by immunoSEQ multiplex PCR, and TCRdb kept only the in-frame ones, dropping some. The data hold about 170,000 clones, with approximately 84% observed a single time. The sample comes from a study of cytomegalovirus exposure and HLA in healthy donors. The CDR3 loop spans 16 amino acids. CDR1 and CDR2 from the germline V gene are SGHTA and FQGNSA. J was trimmed by 4 bases and V by 1 base; bases with no gene match: 6. Whole-study findings and limits: Roughly even sequencing depth across donors was the assumption behind the presence/absence analyses.

The V call is TRBV7-2, the J call TRBJ2-3; 9 bases line up with TRBD2. The receptor was isolated from a man younger than 40 in good health and CMV-seropositive. Source material: PBMCs. The CDR3 sequence: CASSLVAGGIADTQYF. CDR3 nucleotides: TGTGCCAGCAGCTTAGTTGCGGGAGGGATCGCAGATACGCAGTATTTT.